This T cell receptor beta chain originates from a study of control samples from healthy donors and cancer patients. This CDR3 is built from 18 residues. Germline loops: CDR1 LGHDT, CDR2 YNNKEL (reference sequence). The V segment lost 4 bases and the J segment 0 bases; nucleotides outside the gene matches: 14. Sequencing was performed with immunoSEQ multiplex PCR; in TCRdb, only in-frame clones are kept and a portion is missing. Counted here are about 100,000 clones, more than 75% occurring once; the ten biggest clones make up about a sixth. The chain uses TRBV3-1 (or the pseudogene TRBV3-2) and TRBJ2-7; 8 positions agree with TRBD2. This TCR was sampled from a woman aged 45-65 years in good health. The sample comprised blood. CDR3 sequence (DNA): TGTGCCAGCAGCCGAGACCGGGGGGGGGCCCCACTCTCCTACGAGCAGTACGTC. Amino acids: CASSRDRGGAPLSYEQYV.